The T cell receptor beta chain described here comes from a study of CD8 T cells in ankylosing spondylitis. Findings and limits, study-wide: Disease-linked clones were found to be CD8+ and relatively rare in peripheral blood. Researchers reportedly found disease-linked clones significantly enriched in matched ankylosing spondylitis synovial fluid. For ankylosing spondylitis blood, a TCR beta motif of about eight highly homologous variants appeared characteristic.

Quantitative 5'-RACE was performed with molecular barcodes, and it yielded the TCR beta libraries. One entry per CDR3 protein, called by TCRdb with MiXCR from the 5' RACE reads. The sample yields about 140,000 distinct CDR3 sequences, 7% to 9% seen once. Trimming pared 3 bases from V and 12 bases from J, leaving 12 bases between. Per the germline V gene, CDR1 is DFQATT and CDR2 is SNEGSKA (reference sequence). This CDR3 has 11 residues. Points on this clonotype: Its antigen is unidentified.

The rearrangement links TRBV20-1 to TRBJ2-1; D not resolved. The sequencing input was synovial fluid, either unsorted or a sorted T cell fraction (not recorded which). The TCR sequence derives from a male donor with ankylosing spondylitis. The CDR3 DNA reads TGCAGTGCTAGGCCCCAACCGGTGCAGTTCTTC. Translating it yields CSARPQPVQFF.